A single sample gave rise to the 12 T cell receptor beta chains below, sequenced in a study of neurological immune-mediated disorders. Time point of the sample: longitudinal time-point 3. MiXCR, applied by TCRdb to the 5' RACE reads, yields one record per CDR3 protein. In the table there are about 45,000 distinct CDR3 sequences, roughly 13% of which are singletons. Sequencing was carried out using PBMCs. All receptors derive from a man in his thirties or forties in good health.

In this sample, this clonotype turned up many times. V gene TRBV28 combines with J gene TRBJ1-1; no firm D call. CDR1 MDHEN and CDR2 SYDVKM come from the germline V gene. The length of the CDR3 is 12 residues. V was shortened by 6 bases and J by 0 bases, with 5 bases between the two germline ends. CDR3 in DNA: TGTGCCAGCAGGGGTATGAACACTGAAGCTTTCTTT. It is translated as CASRGMNTEAFF. The variable domain in full, with the rest retrieved from reference TRBV28 and TRBJ1-1, is DVKVTQSSRYLVKRTGEKVFLECVQDMDHENMFWYRQDPGLGLRLIYFSYDVKMKEKGDIPEGYSVSREKKERFSLILESASTNQTSMYLCASRGMNTEAFFGQGTRLTVV.

This chain uses TRBV12-3 or TRBV12-4 with TRBJ2-1; 10 positions agree with TRBD1. CDR3 length: 15 amino acids. The junction had 9 bases not matched to a gene; V was cut back by 5 bases and J by 8 bases. CDR3 DNA: TGTGCCAGCAGTCAGACAGGGGGCGAGCCCTATGAGCAGTTCTTC. It translates to CASSQTGGEPYEQFF.

This clonotype was seen at least ten times. The CDR3 coding sequence is TGTGCCAGCAGCCAAGATCGTTGGGCTAGCGGGAGGGCTTACAATGAGCAGTTCTTC. This sequence encodes CASSQDRWASGRAYNEQFF. The chain is built from TRBV14 and TRBJ2-1; 12 positions match TRBD2. The length of the CDR3 is 19 residues. From germline, CDR1 is SGHDN and CDR2 FVKESK. V gave up 0 bases and J gave up 4 bases; unmatched junction bases: 10.

This clonotype was seen many times. This rearrangement joins TRBV5-1 to TRBJ1-1, with a possible D match to TRBD1 (5 bases). The germline CDR1 and CDR2 sequences are SGHRS and YFSETQ. V lost 7 bases to trimming and J lost 3 bases, with 13 bases between them. This CDR3 comprises 13 residues. CDR3 nucleotides: TGCGCCAGCGGTAGGGTACAGGACACTGAAGCTTTCTTT. Translating it yields CASGRVQDTEAFF. Full variable domain (rest looked up from reference TRBV5-1 and TRBJ1-1): KAGVTQTPRYLIKTRGQQVTLSCSPISGHRSVSWYQQTPGQGLQFLFEYFSETQRNKGNFPGRFSGRQFSNSRSEMNVSTLELGDSALYLCASGRVQDTEAFFGQGTRLTVV.

This clonotype was seen ten or more times. The chain has TRBV7-2 and TRBJ2-7; 9 bases match TRBD1. The CDR3 totals 14 residues. J was trimmed by 5 bases and V by 5 bases; bases with no gene match: 7. Germline lookup yields CDR1 SGHTA and CDR2 FQGNSA. The CDR3 coding sequence is TGTGCCAGCAGCGCCCGGGACAGGGACCACGAGCAGTACTTC. Its protein product is CASSARDRDHEQYF.

This clonotype has ten or more counts. The chain employs TRBV20-1 and TRBJ2-3, with 9 positions matching TRBD2. V lost 3 bases and J lost 2; bases outside the gene matches: 12. This CDR3 is 17 amino acids long. CDR1 DFQATT and CDR2 SNEGSKA come from the germline V gene (reference sequence). This CDR3 is CSARRASGNGLTDTQYF. The CDR3 region has the DNA TGCAGTGCTAGGAGGGCTAGCGGGAATGGACTCACAGATACGCAGTATTTT.

Ten or more counts support this clonotype. The chain links TRBV20-1 to TRBJ2-2; TRBD2 agrees at 8 bases. Germline assignment: CDR1 DFQATT and CDR2 SNEGSKA (reference sequence). CDR3 length: 16 residues. V was clipped by 5 bases and J by 3 bases; unmatched bases: 11. The CDR3 loop reads CSARPGLASYTGELFF. CDR3 coding DNA: TGCAGTGCTCGACCCGGACTAGCATCATACACCGGGGAGCTGTTTTTT.

This clonotype was picked up a small number of times. V is TRBV6-4 and J is TRBJ2-1; TRBD2 matches at 10 bases. The CDR3 is 16 residues long. Germline-derived CDR1 and CDR2 are MRHNA and SNTAGT. Losses at the gene ends were 6 bases for V and 9 bases for J; bases not matched to a gene: 14. The CDR3 here is CASSPGGASGGPEQFF. CDR3 DNA: TGTGCCAGCAGCCCCGGGGGTGCTAGCGGGGGCCCTGAGCAGTTCTTC.

This clonotype was counted ten times or more. As DNA, the CDR3 is TGTGCCAGCAGCTTAAACGGGGGGTCGGGTGGCTACACCTTC. Its translation is CASSLNGGSGGYTF. The genes are TRBV7-3 and TRBJ1-2; D possibly corresponds to TRBD1 (5 bases). V lost 1 base and J lost 7, with 13 bases in between. The CDR3 is 14 residues long. Germline assignment: CDR1 SGHTA and CDR2 FQGTGA.

This clonotype was seen many times. The rearrangement joins TRBV28 to TRBJ1-5; TRBD1 matches at 7 bases. The CDR3 consists of 12 residues. The germline CDR1 and CDR2 sequences are MDHEN and SYDVKM. V lost 7 bases to trimming and J lost 10 bases; unmatched junction nucleotides: 7. The CDR3 is CASKAGGEPQHF. The CDR3 DNA reads TGTGCCAGCAAGGCAGGGGGGGAACCCCAGCATTTT.

This clonotype was counted at least ten times. The chain carries TRBV3-1 and TRBJ1-1; 8 nucleotides match TRBD1. The CDR3 consists of 14 residues. Trimming at V came to 5 bases and at J to 4 bases, leaving 6 bases not matched to a gene. The germline gives CDR1 LGHDT, CDR2 YNNKEL (reference sequence). CDR3: CASSGQGARTEAFF. CDR3 in DNA: TGTGCCAGCAGCGGTCAGGGGGCGCGCACTGAAGCTTTCTTT.

This clonotype was counted ten times or more. V is TRBV10-3 and J is TRBJ1-2; D is ambiguous. The V end was cut by 0 bases, the J end by 8 bases, with 7 bases between. Germline values: CDR1 ENHRY, CDR2 SYGVKD. The CDR3 is 12 residues long. The CDR3 reads CAISESLEGYTF. The CDR3 bases are TGTGCCATCAGTGAGTCCTTGGAAGGCTACACCTTC.